The TCR beta chain under discussion was sequenced for a study of regulatory T cells in long-lasting Graves disease. For TCR beta, libraries came from iRepertoire HTBI primers and Arm-PCR of CDR3 regions. One entry per CDR3 protein, called by TCRdb with MiXCR from the multiplex PCR reads. The table shows some 370,000 distinct CDR3 sequences, with less than 25% occurring only once. This clonotype was seen only a few times. The antigen is not known. The CDR3 spans 11 residues. V shed 3 bases and J shed 6 bases, with 8 bases lying between them. The germline V gene has CDR1 SQVTM and CDR2 ANQGSEA. Study-level results: Sampling was limited to peripheral blood rather than thyroid tissue.

This sample's time point: persistent/refractory GD, antithyroid drugs over 5 years with positive TRAb. Extracted RNA from PBMCs served as the source of the TCR library. Sequences were derived from peripheral blood mononuclear cells (PBMCs), sampled when the disease was refractory, from a patient treated with antithyroid drugs. This sequence joins TRBV29-1 and TRBJ2-5; the D is unclear. This TCR derives from a female donor with Graves disease. CDR3 residues: CSVDPKKTQYF. The CDR3, as DNA: TGCAGCGTTGATCCGAAAAAGACCCAGTACTTC.